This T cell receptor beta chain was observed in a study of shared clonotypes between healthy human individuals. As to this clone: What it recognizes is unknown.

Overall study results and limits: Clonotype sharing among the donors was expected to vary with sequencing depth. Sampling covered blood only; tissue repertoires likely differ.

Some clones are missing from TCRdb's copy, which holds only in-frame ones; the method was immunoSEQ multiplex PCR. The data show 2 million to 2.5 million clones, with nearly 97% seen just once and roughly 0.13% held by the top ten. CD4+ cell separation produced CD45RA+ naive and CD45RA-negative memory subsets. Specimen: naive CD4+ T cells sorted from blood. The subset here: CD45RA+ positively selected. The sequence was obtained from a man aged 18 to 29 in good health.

In nucleotides, the CDR3 is TGTGCCTGGATCCTAGACGGCACTGAAGCTTTCTTT. It yields the protein CAWILDGTEAFF. The chain combines TRBV30 with TRBJ1-1; D is undetermined. V was clipped by 4 bases and J by 4 bases, with 10 bases between them. Germline V gene lookup returns CDR1 GTSNPN and CDR2 SVGIG (reference sequence). The CDR3 length is 12 residues.